This T cell receptor beta chain was observed in a study of glioma-infiltrating T cells after dendritic cell vaccination. General study results and limits: Higher pretreatment TIL content predicted longer progression-free time and survival.

Isocitrate dehydrogenase mutation was absent in all glioblastoma patients. Note on this clone: Its antigen is not known.

Trimming stripped 3 bases from V and 7 bases from J, with 15 bases between. The CDR3 runs to 15 residues. In germline, CDR1 is LNHDA, CDR2 SQIVND (reference sequence). The PCR used 60 V beta and 13 J beta primers. The protocol was immunoSEQ multiplex PCR, while the TCRdb copy is restricted to in-frame clones and leaves out a portion. The sample has under 100,000 clones, around three quarters seen once. This chain uses TRBV19 with TRBJ1-4, with a possible D match to TRBD1 (6 bases). The source is a human donor with glioblastoma. This sample comprised blood, obtained before dendritic cell vaccination. The chain's CDR3 is CASSMAGAVAEKLFF. The CDR3, as DNA: TGTGCCAGTAGTATGGCGGGGGCAGTGGCTGAAAAACTGTTTTTT.